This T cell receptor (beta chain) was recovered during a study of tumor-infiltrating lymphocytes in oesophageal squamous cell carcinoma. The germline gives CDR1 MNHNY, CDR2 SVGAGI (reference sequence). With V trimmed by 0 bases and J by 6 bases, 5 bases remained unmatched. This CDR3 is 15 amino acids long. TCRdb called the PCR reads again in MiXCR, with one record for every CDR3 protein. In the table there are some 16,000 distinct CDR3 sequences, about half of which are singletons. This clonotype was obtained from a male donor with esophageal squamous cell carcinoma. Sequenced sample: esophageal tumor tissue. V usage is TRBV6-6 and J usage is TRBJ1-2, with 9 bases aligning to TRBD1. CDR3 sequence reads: CASSYSAGQGNGYTF. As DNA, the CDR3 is TGTGCCAGCAGTTACTCCGCAGGACAGGGGAATGGCTACACCTTC.